This T cell receptor (beta chain) comes out of a study of cytomegalovirus exposure and HLA in healthy donors. The study, taken as a whole, reports: What a later analysis reportedly showed was that an Asian-associated ancestry cluster had fewer N-insertions than the roughly 670-donor mean. One variant, a missense change in DCLRE1C, was linked in a later analysis to TCR beta V- and J-gene trimming.

13 Jbeta primers and 60 Vbeta primers were used for the PCR. Sequencing used immunoSEQ multiplex PCR; TCRdb keeps in-frame clones, though not all of them. The repertoire includes some 120,000 clones, about 81% of them detected once, and more than 1.5% sits in the top ten. While unrecorded immune exposures were likely, the donors were nominally healthy when sampled. Notes on this clone: Its antigen is undetermined.

The sample consisted of PBMCs. This receptor was identified in a man aged 40-55 years in good health and CMV-seronegative.

CDR3 loop: CASIQGVGTGELFF. In DNA form, the CDR3 reads TGTGCCAGCATCCAGGGTGTGGGGACCGGGGAGCTGTTTTTT. This rearrangement joins TRBV5-6 to TRBJ2-2; the D gene is possibly TRBD1 (5 bases). The germline CDR1 and CDR2 sequences are SGHDT and YYEEEE. The CDR3 totals 14 residues. Trimming removed 6 bases at V and 5 bases at J, with 14 bases between.